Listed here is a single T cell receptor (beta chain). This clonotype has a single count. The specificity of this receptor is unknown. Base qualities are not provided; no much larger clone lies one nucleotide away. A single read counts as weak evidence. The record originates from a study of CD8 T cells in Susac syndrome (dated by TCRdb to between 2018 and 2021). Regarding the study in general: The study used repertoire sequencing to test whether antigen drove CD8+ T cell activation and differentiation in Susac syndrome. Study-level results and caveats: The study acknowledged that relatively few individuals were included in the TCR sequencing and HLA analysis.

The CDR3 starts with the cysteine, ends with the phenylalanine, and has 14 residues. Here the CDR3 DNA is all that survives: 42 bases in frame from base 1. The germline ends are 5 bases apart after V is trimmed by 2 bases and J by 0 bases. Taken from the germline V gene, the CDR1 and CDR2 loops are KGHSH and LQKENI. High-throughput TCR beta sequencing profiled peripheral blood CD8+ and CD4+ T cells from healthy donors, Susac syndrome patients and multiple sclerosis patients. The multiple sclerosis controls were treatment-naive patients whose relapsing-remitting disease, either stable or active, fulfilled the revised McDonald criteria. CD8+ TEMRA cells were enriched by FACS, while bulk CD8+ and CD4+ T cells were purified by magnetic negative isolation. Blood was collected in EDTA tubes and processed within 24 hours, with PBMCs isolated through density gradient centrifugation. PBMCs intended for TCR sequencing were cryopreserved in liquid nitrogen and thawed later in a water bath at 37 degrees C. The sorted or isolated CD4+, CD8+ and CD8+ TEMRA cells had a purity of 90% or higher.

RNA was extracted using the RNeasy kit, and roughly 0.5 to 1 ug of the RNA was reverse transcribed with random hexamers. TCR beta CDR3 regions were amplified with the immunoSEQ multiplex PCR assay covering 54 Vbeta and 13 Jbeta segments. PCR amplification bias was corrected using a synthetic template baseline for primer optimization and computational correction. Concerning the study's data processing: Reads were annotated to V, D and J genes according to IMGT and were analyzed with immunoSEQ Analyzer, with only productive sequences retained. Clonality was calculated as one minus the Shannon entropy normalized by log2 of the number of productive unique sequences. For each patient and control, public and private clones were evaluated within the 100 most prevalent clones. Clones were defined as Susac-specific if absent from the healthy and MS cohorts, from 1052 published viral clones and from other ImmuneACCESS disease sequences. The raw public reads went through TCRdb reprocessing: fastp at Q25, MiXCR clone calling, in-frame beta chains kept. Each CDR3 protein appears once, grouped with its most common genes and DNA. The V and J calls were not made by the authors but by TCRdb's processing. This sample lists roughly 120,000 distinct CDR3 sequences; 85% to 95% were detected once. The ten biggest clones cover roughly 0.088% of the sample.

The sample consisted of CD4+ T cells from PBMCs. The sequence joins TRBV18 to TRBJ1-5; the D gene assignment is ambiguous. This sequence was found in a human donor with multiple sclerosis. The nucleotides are TGTGCCAGCTCACCAGCTTATAGCAATCAGCCCCAGCATTTT. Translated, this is CASSPAYSNQPQHF.